This T cell receptor beta chain was identified in a study of blood T cell repertoires in COVID-19. Study in general: Italy, Spain and the United States were the sources of the convalescent and acute COVID-19 samples. Sample material is recorded as cDNA or gDNA derived from T cells, B-cell-depleted T cells, or PBMCs.

Original analysis: By means of reference gene primer amplification, nucleated cell counts were estimated. Generated by immunoSEQ multiplex PCR, the TCRdb table keeps only in-frame clones and is missing some. V and J calls and clone size follow that table, whereas D and trimming were derived from the DNA. The sample includes 70,000 to 100,000 clones, about 88% of them seen just once. This CDR3 region has 16 residues. V lost 0 bases, J lost 0 bases, and 12 bases lay in between. The germline V gene has CDR1 ENHRY and CDR2 SYGVKD. Sequencing was performed on peripheral blood. The receptor was isolated from an elderly man with active or convalescent COVID-19. The chain joins TRBV10-3 to TRBJ2-7; weak D call: TRBD2 (5 bases). Written as DNA, the CDR3 is TGTGCCATCAGTGAGTCGGACTGGCGAAGCTCCTACGAGCAGTACTTC. It is translated as CAISESDWRSSYEQYF.